This T cell receptor (beta chain) emerged from a study of T cells expressing NK-cell markers. Study summary: The study sequenced eight donors, seven HCMV-seropositive and one seronegative.

The CDR3 length is 14 residues. From germline, CDR1 is KGHSH and CDR2 LQKENI. Regarding the study as a whole: Five or six donors showed dominant NKG2C+ clonotypes comprising about 1.0-7.5% of their CD8+ T cells.

As for this clonotype: Its antigen remains unidentified.

Scientists made TCR beta cDNA using 5'RACE template switching with UMIs. From its re-call of the 5' RACE reads, TCRdb lists each CDR3 protein once, without DNA. The sample data list some 450,000 distinct CDR3 sequences. The sequence came from a woman aged 18 to 75 in good health. The sequenced sample consisted of blood T cells: a sorted CD56 or NKG2C T cell subset, CD4+ or CD8+ T cells, or bulk PBMC T cells (not recorded which). The chain has TRBV18 and TRBJ2-1. CDR3 residues: CASPREPSYNEQFF.